This TCR beta chain was obtained from a study of cytomegalovirus exposure and HLA in healthy donors. General observations from the study: The authors judged a highly shared variant cluster likely a sequencing artifact. Several of the most significant clusters appeared, in a later analysis, to be linked to common viral pathogens.

The PCR employed 60 Vbeta primers together with 13 Jbeta primers. Original methodology: Approximately 11 million of the roughly 77 million unique TCR beta chains counted in a later analysis were shared. Libraries were prepared by immunoSEQ multiplex PCR; TCRdb keeps only in-frame clonotypes and omits some of them. V and J calls plus clone size are reproduced from that table; the DNA served to infer D and trimming. The profile covers 150,000 to 200,000 clones, with less than 80% appearing a single time and over 2.5% taken by the ten largest. This clone was seen more than once but under ten times. Its antigen is currently unknown. The clonotype originates from a man aged 40-49 years in good health and CMV-seronegative. What was sequenced was PBMCs.

CDR3 protein: CAISESLGGQPQHF. The DNA for the CDR3 is TGTGCCATCAGTGAGTCTTTAGGGGGACAGCCCCAGCATTTT. The V call is TRBV10-3, the J call TRBJ1-5, with a possible D match to TRBD1 (6 bases). This CDR3 has 14 residues. V lost 0 bases and J 7 bases, leaving 10 bases between the germline ends. Germline assignment: CDR1 ENHRY and CDR2 SYGVKD.